This T cell receptor (beta chain) was captured by sequencing in a study of cytotoxic CD8 clonotypes in ibrutinib-treated CLL. The assay was immunoSEQ multiplex PCR, and TCRdb's table has in-frame clones only and misses some. Of around 150,000 clones in the sample, roughly four fifths were seen once. V was trimmed by 1 base and J by 9 bases, leaving 7 bases between them. Per the germline V gene, CDR1 is SGHTA and CDR2 is FQGNSA. The CDR3 contains 11 residues. The source is a human donor with chronic lymphocytic leukemia. Sample: PBMCs, taken after 12 months of ibrutinib treatment. V gene TRBV7-2 combines with J gene TRBJ2-7, with a possible D match to TRBD2 (6 bases). In DNA, the CDR3 is TGTGCCAGCAGCTTAGTGGGGGGGCAGTACTTC. It encodes CASSLVGGQYF.